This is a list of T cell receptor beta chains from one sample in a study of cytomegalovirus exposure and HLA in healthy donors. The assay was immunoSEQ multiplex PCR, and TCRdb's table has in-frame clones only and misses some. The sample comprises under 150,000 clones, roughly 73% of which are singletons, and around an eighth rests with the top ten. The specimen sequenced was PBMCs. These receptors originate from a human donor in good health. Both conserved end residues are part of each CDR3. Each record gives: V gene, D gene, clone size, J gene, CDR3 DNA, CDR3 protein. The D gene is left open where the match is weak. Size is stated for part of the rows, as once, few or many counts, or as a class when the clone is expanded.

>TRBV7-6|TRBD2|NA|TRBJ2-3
TGTGCCAGCAGCCCCCGTTATAGCGGGACGGGTGATACGCAGTATTTT
CASSPRYSGTGDTQYF
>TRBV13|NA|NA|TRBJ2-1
TGTGCCAGCGTGGGACACCCCTACAATGAGCAGTTCTTC
CASVGHPYNEQFF
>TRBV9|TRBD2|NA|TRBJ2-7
TGTGCCAGCAGCCCGGGGACTAGCGTATCCTACGAGCAGTACTTC
CASSPGTSVSYEQYF
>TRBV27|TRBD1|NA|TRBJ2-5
TGTGCCAGCAGTTCGCTACAGGGGGAAGAGACCCAGTACTTC
CASSSLQGEETQYF
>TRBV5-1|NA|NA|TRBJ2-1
TGCGCCAGCAGCTTTTCGGGGGATGAGCAGTTCTTC
CASSFSGDEQFF
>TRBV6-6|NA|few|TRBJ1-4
TGTGCCAGCAGTTACTCGGAAGGGGGTGAAAAACTGTTTTTT
CASSYSEGGEKLFF
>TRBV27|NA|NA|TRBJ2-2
TGTGCCAGCAGTTTTTCCTATAACACCGGGGAGCTGTTTTTT
CASSFSYNTGELFF
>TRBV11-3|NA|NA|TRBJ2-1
TGTGCCAGCAGCCCTCGGACTTCCAATGAGCAGTTCTTC
CASSPRTSNEQFF
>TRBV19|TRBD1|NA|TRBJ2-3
TGTGCCAGTAGGACAGGGGCAGATACGCAGTATTTT
CASRTGADTQYF
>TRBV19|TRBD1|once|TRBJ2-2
TGTGCCAGTAGTATAGGACAGGGGAACACCGGGGAGCTGTTTTTT
CASSIGQGNTGELFF
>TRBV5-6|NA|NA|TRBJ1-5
TGTGCCAGCAGCCCGCGGGACGGAGGCAATCAGCCCCAGCATTTT
CASSPRDGGNQPQHF
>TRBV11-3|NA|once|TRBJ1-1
TGTGCCAGCAGCTTAGGCGGGGGGGCGAACACTGAAGCTTTCTTT
CASSLGGGANTEAFF
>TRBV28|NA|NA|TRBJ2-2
TGTGCCAGCAGTTTTAACGGCGGGGAGCTGTTTTTT
CASSFNGGELFF
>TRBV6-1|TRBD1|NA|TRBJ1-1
TGTGCCAGCAGTGCGTGGGACAGGAACACTGAAGCTTTCTTT
CASSAWDRNTEAFF
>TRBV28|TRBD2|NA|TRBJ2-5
TGTGCCAGCAGGGGGCTTGGGGGAGGGAAAGAGACCCAGTACTTC
CASRGLGGGKETQYF
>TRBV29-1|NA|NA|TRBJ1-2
TGCAGCGTTTCCCCGGGGTCTAACTATGGCTACACCTTC
CSVSPGSNYGYTF
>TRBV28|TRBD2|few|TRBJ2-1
TGTGCCAGCGTAGCGGGGGGGGCTAATCTGGGGGATGAGCAGTTCTTC
CASVAGGANLGDEQFF
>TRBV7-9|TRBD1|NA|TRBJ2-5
TGTGCCAGCAGCTGGACAGGGGAAGAGACCCAGTACTTC
CASSWTGEETQYF
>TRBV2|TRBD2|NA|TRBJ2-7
TGTGCCAGCAAAGGGACTAGCGGGCTCTACGAGCAGTACTTC
CASKGTSGLYEQYF
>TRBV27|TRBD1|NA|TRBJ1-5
TGTGCCAGCAGTCCAGGGACAGGGGGCTACGGTCAGCCCCAGCATTTT
CASSPGTGGYGQPQHF
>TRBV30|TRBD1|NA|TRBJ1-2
TGTGCCTTGGAAGGACAGGGGGCTGAAGGCTACCCCTTC
CALEGQGAEGYPF
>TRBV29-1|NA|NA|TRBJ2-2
TGCAGCGTTGAAGGTTATCGGGGGGCCCCCGGGGAGCTGTTTTTT
CSVEGYRGAPGELFF
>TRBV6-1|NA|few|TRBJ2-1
TGTGCCAGCAGTGAAGCGAGGTTCCGTTTAAGGACAGTCGATGAGCAGTTCTTC
CASSEARFRLRTVDEQFF
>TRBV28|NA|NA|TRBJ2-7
TGTGCCAGCAGTTTATCCCCCTTCTACGAGCAGTACTTC
CASSLSPFYEQYF
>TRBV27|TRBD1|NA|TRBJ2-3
TGTGCCAGCAGTTTAAGGGACAGGGGCACAGATACGCAGTATTTT
CASSLRDRGTDTQYF
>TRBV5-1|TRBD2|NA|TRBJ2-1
TGCGCCAGCGGGATCCTAGCGGGGAGATACAATGAGCAGTTCTTC
CASGILAGRYNEQFF
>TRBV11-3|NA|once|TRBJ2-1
TGTGCCAGCAGCTCCCGGACAAGCTACAATGAGCAGTTCTTC
CASSSRTSYNEQFF
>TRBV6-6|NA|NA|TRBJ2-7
TGTGCCAGCCAGGAGGCGGGCTCCTACGAGCAGTACTTC
CASQEAGSYEQYF
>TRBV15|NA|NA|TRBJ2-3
TGTGCCACCACTCACAGCAGCCCGGGAAACGCGGAATATTTT
CATTHSSPGNAEYF
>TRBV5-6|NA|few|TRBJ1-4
TGTGCCAGCAGCTCGGTCAGGGCAACTAATGAAAAACTGTTTTTT
CASSSVRATNEKLFF
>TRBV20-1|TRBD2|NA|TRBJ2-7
TGCAGTGTGGGAGGGCCCTACGAGCAGTACTTC
CSVGGPYEQYF
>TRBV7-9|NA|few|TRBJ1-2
TGTGCCAGCAGCTTAGCTTCGTATGGCTACACCTTC
CASSLASYGYTF
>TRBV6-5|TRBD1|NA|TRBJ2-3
TGTGCCAGCAGTACCTCAGGGGGTGCCACAGATACGCAGTATTTT
CASSTSGGATDTQYF
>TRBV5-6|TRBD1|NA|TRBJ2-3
TGTGCCAGCAGCTTGGGGGGACAGCCCACAGATACGCAGTATTTT
CASSLGGQPTDTQYF
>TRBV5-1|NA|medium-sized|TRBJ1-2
TGCGCCAGCAGCCCCGGAACAGTCGTTTATGGCTACACCTTC
CASSPGTVVYGYTF
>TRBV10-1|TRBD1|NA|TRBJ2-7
TGCGCCAGCAGTGAGGATAGGACAGGGGATTTCGGCGAGCAGTGCTTC
CASSEDRTGDFGEQCF
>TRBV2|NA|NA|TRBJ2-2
TGTGCCAGCAGTGAAACGGACTACTTCGGGGAGCTGTTTTTT
CASSETDYFGELFF
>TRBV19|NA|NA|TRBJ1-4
TGTGCCAGTAGGTATTGGACAGATGAAAAACTGTTTTTT
CASRYWTDEKLFF
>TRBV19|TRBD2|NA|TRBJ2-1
TGTGCCAGTAGTGAATCCTTGACTAGCGGAAACTACAATGAGCAGTTCTTC
CASSESLTSGNYNEQFF
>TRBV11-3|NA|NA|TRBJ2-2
TGTGCCAGCAGCTTGGGGGAGGCATACACCGGGGAGCTGTTTTTT
CASSLGEAYTGELFF
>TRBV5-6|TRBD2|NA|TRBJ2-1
TGTGCCAGCAGCTTAGGGAGGGGCGTCATCTACAATGAGCAGTTCTTC
CASSLGRGVIYNEQFF
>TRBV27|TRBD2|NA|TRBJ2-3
TGTGCCAGCAGTTCTCGCGGGAGGGCGACAGATACGCAGTATTTT
CASSSRGRATDTQYF
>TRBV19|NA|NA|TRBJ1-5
TGTGCCAGTACCGCAGGGATGTATAGCAATCAGCCCCAGCATTTT
CASTAGMYSNQPQHF
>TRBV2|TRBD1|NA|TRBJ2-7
TGTGCCAGCAGAGGGAGACAGGGGAGATTCTACGAGCAGTACTTC
CASRGRQGRFYEQYF
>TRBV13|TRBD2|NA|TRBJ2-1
TGTGCCAGCAGCTTAGGGACTAGCGAACCGAGCTCCTACAATGAGCAGTTCTTC
CASSLGTSEPSSYNEQFF
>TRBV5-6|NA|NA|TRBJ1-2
TGTGCCAGCAGCCGGGAGTGGGGGAACTATGGCTACACCTTC
CASSREWGNYGYTF
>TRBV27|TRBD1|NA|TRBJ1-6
TGTGCCAGCACGGACAGGGCCGAAGATAATTCACCCCTCCACTTT
CASTDRAEDNSPLHF
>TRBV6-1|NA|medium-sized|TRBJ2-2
TGTGCCAGCAGTTCAGACCCGGCAGGTGCCGGGGAGCTGTTTTTT
CASSSDPAGAGELFF